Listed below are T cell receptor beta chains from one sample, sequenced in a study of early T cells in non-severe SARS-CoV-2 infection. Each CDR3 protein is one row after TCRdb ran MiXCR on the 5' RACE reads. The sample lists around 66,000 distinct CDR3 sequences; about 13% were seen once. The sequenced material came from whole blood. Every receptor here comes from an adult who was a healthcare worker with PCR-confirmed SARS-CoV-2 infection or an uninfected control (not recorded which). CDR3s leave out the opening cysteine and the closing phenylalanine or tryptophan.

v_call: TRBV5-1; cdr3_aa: ASSLMLAGYTDTQY
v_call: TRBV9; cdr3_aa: ASAAGTQKNIQY
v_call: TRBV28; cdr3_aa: ASGAGGYVNEQF
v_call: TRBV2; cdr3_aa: ASSSGTGGANEKLF
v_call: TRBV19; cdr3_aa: ASSTRTSGSNTDTQY
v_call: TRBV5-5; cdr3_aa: ASSLASGAETQY
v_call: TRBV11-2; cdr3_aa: ASSLRYGSTDTQY
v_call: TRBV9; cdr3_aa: ASSAHSTTETQY
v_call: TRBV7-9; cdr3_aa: ASSLKGGEVAGVWNEQF
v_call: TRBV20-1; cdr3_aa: SARGQGGGYT
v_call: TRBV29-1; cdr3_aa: SGGDSRQETQY
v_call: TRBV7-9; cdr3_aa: ASSQGQGTNEKLF
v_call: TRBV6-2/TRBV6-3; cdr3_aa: ASSYEGGQRELF
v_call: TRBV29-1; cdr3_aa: SVGRGLGQPQH
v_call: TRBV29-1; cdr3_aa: SARDRVNYGYT
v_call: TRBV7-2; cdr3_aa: ASSLGRHNYGYT
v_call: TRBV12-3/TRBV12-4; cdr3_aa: ASSLAGGPYEQY
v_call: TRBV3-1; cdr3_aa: ASSQELLALNEQF
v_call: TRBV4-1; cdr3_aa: ASSLTSGSHNEQF
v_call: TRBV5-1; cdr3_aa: ASSLESGRDTEAF
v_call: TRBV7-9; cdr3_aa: ASSWVAGEETDTQY
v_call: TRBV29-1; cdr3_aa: SVDRAGTYGYT
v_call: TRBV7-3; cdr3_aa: ASSPGPGTGELF
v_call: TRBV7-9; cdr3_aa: ASSRLAGNNEQF
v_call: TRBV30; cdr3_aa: AWSVGAGTGANVLT
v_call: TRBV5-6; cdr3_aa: ASSWGLSGYNEQF
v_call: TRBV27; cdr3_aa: ASSPPLREKLF
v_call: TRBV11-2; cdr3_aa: ASSLGGRGQSPLH
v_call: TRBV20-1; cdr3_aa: SAADNFEQY
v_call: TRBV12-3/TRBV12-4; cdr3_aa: ASSVSRTAVHTEAF
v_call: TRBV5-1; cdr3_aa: ASSFLAGQGNIQY
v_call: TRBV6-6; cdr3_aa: ASSPNGLAGAFVAKNIQY
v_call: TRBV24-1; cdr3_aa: ATSDNSGSGFYEQF
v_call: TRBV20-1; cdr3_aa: SARDQGGVYETQY
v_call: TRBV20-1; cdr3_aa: SAHRNTEAF
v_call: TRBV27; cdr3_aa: ASSLAGGSNEKLF
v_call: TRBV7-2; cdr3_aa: ASSLGPGPYNEQF
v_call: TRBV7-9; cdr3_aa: ASSLIGGTYNEQF
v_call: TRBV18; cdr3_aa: ASSLDRGVEKLF
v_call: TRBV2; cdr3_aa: ASSPLASSTDTQY
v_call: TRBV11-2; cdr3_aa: ASSLNTIY
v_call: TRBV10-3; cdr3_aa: AITAQGGHSGNTIY
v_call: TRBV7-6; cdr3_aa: ASSFRDQSYNEQF
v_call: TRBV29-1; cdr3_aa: SVDRRLVRGTTDTQY
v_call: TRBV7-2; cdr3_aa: ASSSQGETQY
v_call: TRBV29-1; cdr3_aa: SVGTAAYEQY
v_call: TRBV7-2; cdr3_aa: ASSFLGRPEAF